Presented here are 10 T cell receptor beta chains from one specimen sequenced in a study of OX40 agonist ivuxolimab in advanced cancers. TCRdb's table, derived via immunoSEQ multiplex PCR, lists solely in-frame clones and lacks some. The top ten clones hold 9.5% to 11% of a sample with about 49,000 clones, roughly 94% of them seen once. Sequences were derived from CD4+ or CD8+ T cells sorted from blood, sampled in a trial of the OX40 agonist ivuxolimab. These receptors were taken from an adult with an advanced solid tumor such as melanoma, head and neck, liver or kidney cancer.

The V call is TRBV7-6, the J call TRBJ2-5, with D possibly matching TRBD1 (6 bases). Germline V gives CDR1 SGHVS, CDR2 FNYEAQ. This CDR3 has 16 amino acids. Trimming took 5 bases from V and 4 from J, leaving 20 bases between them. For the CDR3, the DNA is TGTGCCAGCAGCCCAGGGGAACAGGGCTGGAGAGAGACCCAGTACTTC. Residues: CASSPGEQGWRETQYF.

CDR3 DNA: TGCAGCGTTGAAAAAGATGGGGGAGGCACTGAAGCTTTCTTT. This encodes CSVEKDGGGTEAFF. This chain joins TRBV29-1 and TRBJ1-1, with TRBD1 as a possible D gene (5 bases). The CDR3 runs 14 residues. Germline loops: CDR1 SQVTM, CDR2 ANQGSEA. V lost 2 bases, J lost 4 bases, and 14 bases lay in between.

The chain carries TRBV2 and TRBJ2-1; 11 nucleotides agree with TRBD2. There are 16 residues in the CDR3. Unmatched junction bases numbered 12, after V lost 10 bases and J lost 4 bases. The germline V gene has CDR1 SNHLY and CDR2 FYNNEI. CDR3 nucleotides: TGTGCCAACTCCCCACCACTAGCGGGAGTGTACAATGAGCAGTTCTTC. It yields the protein CANSPPLAGVYNEQFF. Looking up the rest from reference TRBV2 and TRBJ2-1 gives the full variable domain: EPEVTQTPSHQVTQMGQEVILRCVPISNHLYFYWYRQILGQKVEFLVSFYNNEISEKSEIFDDQFSVERPDGSNFTLKIRSTKLEDSAMYFCANSPPLAGVYNEQFFGPGTRLTVL.

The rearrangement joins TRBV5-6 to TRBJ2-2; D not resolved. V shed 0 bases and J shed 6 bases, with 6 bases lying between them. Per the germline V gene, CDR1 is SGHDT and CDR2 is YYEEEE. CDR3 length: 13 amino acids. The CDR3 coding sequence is TGTGCCAGCAGCTTGGCAATAGCCGGGGAGCTGTTTTTT. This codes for CASSLAIAGELFF.

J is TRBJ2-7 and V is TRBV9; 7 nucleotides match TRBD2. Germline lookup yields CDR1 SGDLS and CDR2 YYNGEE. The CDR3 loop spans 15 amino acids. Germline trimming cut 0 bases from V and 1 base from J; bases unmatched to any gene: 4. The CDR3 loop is CASSVGAGASYEQYF. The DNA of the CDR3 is TGTGCCAGCAGCGTAGGGGCGGGAGCATCCTACGAGCAGTACTTC.

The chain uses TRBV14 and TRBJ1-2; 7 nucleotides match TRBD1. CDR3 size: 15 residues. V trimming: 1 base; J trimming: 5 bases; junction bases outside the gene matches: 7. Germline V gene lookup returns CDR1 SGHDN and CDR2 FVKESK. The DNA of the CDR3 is TGTGCCAGCAGCCAAGGATACTGGGGACAGTATGGCTACACCTTC. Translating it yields CASSQGYWGQYGYTF.

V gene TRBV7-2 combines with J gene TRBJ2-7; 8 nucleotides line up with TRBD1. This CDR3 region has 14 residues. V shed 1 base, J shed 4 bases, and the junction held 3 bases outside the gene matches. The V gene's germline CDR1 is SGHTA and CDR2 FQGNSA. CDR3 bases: TGTGCCAGCAGCTTAGGACAGGGGATATACGAGCAGTACTTC. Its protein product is CASSLGQGIYEQYF.

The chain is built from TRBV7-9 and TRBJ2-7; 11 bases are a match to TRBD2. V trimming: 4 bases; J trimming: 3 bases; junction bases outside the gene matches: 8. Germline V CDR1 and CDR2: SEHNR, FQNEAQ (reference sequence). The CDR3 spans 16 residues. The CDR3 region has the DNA TGTGCCAGCAGCTATCACGGGACTAGCGGCTTCTACGAGCAGTACTTC. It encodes CASSYHGTSGFYEQYF.

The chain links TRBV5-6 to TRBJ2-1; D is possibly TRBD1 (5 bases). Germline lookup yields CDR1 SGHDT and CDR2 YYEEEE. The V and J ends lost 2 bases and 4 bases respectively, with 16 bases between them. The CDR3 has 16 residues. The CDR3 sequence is CASSLPQVTKYNEQFF. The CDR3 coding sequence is TGTGCCAGCAGCTTACCACAGGTAACGAAGTACAATGAGCAGTTCTTC.

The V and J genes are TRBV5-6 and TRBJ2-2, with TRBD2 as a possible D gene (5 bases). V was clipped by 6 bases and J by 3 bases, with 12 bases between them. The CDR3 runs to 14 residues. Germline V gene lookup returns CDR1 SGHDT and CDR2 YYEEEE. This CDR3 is CASTLAGDTGELFF. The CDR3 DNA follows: TGTGCCAGCACCCTAGCCGGGGACACCGGGGAGCTGTTTTTT.